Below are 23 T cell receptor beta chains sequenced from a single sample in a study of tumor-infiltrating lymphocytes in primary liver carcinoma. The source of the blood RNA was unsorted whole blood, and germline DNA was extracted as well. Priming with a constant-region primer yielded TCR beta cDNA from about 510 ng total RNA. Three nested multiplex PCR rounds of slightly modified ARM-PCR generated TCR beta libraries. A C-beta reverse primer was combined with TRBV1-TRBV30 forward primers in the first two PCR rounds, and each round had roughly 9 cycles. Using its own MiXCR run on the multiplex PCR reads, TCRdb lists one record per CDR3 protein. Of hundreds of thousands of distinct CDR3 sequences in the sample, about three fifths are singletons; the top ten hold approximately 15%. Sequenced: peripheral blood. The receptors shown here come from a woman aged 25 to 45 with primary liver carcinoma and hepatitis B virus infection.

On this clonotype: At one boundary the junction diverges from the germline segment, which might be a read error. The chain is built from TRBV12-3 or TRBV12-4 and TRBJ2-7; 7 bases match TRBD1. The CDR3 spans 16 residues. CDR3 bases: TGTGCCAGCATTCCAGGGGGTTGGCAAGAAGTCTACAAGCAGTACTTC. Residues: CASIPGGWQEVYKQYF.

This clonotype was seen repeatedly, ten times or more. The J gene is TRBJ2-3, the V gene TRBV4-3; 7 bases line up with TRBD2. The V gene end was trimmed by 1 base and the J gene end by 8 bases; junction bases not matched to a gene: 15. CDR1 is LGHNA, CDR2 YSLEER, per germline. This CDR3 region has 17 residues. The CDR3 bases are TGCGCCAGCAGCCAAGCTCCCGGACTAGTAACGGGTAGTACGCAGTATTTT. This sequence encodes CASSQAPGLVTGSTQYF.

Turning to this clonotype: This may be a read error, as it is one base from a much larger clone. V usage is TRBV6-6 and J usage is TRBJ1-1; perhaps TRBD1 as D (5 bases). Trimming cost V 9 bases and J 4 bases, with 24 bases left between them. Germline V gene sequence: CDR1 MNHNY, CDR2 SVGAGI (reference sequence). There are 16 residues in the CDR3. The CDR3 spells CASNRCSPGGGTEAFF. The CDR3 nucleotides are TGTGCCAGTAATAGGTGCTCCCCGGGGGGTGGCACTGAAGCTTTCTTT.

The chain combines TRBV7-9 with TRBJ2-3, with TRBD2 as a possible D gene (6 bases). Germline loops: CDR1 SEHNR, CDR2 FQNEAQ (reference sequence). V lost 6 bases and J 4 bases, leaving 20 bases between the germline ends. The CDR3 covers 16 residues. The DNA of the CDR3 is TGTGCCAGCAGGACAGCGAGGCGGGGCGGCGCAGATACGCAGTATTTT. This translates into CASRTARRGGADTQYF.

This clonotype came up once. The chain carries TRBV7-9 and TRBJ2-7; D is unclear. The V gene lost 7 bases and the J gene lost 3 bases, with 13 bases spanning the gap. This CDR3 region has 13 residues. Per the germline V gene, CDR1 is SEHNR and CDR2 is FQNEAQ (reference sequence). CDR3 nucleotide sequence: TGTGCCAGCACCCCTGGGTCACTCTACGAGCAGTACTTC. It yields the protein CASTPGSLYEQYF.

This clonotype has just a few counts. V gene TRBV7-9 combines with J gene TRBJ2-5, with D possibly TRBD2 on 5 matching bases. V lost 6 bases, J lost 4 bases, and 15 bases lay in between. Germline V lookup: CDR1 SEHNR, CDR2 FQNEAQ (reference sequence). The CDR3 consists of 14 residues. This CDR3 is CASRMGTSGETQYF. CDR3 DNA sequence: TGTGCCAGCAGAATGGGTACGAGCGGAGAGACCCAGTACTTC.

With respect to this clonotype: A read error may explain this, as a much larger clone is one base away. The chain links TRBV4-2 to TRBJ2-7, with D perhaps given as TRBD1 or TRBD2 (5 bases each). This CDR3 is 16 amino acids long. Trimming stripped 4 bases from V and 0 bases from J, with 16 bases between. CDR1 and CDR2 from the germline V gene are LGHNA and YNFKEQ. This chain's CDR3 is CASSRSVGTDSYEQYF. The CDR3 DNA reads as TGTGCCAGCAGCCGGTCGGTCGGGACGGACTCCTACGAGCAGTACTTC.

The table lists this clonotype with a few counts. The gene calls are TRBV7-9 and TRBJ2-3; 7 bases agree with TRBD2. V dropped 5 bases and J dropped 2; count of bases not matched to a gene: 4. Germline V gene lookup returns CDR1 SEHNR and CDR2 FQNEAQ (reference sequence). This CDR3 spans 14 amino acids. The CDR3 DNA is TGTGCCAGCAGCCGGGACTACTACACAGATACGCAGTATTTT. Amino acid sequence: CASSRDYYTDTQYF.

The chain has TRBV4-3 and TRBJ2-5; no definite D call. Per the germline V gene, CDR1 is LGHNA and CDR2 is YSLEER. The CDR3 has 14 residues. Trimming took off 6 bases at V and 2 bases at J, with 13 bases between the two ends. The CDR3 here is CASRHTGEQETQYF. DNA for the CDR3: TGCGCCAGCAGGCACACTGGAGAACAAGAGACCCAGTACTTC.

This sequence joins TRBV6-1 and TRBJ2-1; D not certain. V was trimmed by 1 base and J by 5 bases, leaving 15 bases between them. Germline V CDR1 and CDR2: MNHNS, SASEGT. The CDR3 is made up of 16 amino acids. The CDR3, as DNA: TGTGCCAGCAGTGAAGGGGTCGGTATTTCAGACAATGAGCAGTTCTTC. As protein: CASSEGVGISDNEQFF.

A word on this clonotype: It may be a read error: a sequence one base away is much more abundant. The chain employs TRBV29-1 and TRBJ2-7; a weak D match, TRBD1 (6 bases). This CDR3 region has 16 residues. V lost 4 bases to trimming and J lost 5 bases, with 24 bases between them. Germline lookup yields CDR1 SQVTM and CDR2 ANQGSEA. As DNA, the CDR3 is TGCAGCGTTGGAGAAATACCGGGACATGGATTACACGAGCAGTACTTC. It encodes CSVGEIPGHGLHEQYF.

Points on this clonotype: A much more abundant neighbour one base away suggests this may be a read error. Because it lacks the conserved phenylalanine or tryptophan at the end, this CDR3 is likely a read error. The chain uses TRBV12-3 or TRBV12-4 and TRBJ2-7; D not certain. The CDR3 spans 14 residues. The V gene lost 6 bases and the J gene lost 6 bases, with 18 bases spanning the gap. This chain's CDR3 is CASSTSLIITEQYS. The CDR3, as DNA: TGTGCCAGCAGCACCTCCCTCATTATAACCGAGCAGTACTCC.

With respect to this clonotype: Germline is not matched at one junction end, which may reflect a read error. The CDR3 sequence is CTSSQDAGSTYNEEFF. CDR3 nucleotides: TGCACCAGCAGCCAAGATGCGGGAAGCACCTACAATGAGGAGTTCTTC. The chain links TRBV4-3 to TRBJ2-1, with a possible D match to TRBD2 (6 bases). Looked up from germline, CDR1 is LGHNA and CDR2 is YSLEER. The CDR3 runs to 16 residues.

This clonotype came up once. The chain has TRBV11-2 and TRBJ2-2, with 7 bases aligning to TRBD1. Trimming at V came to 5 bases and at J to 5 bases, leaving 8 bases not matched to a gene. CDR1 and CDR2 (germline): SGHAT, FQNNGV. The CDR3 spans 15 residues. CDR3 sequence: CASSLGGQLTGELFF. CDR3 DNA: TGTGCCAGCAGCCTAGGGGGACAGTTGACCGGGGAGCTGTTTTTT.

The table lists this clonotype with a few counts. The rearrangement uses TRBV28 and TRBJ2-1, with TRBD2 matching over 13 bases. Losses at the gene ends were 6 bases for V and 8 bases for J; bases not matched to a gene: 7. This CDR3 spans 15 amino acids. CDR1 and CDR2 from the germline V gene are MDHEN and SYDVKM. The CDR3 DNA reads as TGTGCCAGCAGGAGTGGGACTAGCGGGAAGTATGAGCAGTTCTTC. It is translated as CASRSGTSGKYEQFF.

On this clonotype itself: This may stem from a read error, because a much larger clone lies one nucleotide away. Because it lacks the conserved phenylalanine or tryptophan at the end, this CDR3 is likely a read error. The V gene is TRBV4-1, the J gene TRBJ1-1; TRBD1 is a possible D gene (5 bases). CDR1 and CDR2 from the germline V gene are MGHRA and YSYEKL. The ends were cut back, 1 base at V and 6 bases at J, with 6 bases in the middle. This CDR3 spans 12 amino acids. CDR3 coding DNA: TGCGCCAGCAGCCAAGGGACACCTGAAGCTTTCTTA. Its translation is CASSQGTPEAFL.

CDR3 in amino acids: CASSVQPQHF. The CDR3 DNA sequence: TGTGCCAGCAGTGTCCAGCCCCAGCATTTT. J is TRBJ1-5 and V is TRBV28; D uncertain. V lost 5 bases and J 7 bases, leaving 3 bases between the germline ends. The CDR3 spans 10 residues. Germline V gene data show CDR1 as MDHEN and CDR2 as SYDVKM.

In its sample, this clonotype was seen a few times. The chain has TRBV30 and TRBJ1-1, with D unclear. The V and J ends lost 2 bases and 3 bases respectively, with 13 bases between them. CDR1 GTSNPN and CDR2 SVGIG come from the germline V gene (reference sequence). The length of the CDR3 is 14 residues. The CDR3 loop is CAWSLGFSYTEAFF. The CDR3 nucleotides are TGTGCCTGGAGTCTAGGGTTCTCTTACACTGAAGCTTTCTTT.

In nucleotides, the CDR3 is TGTGCCACCAGTGATTCCCCTCCCGGGAGGGATAATGAGCAGTTCTTC. Translation gives CATSDSPPGRDNEQFF. The chain couples TRBV24-1 to TRBJ2-1, with TRBD2 identical over 8 bases. After removal of 2 bases from V and 7 bases from J, the junction contained 9 bases not matched to a gene. The CDR3 consists of 16 residues. The germline gives CDR1 KGHDR, CDR2 SFDVKD.

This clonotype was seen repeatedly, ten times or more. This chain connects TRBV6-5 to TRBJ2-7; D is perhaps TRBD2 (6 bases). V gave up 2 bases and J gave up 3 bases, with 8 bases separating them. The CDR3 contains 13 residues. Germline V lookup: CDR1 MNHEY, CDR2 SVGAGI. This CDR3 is CASSYLASYEQYF. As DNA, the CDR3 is TGTGCCAGCAGTTACCTAGCGAGCTACGAGCAGTACTTC.

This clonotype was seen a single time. CDR3 amino acids: CAWSVRRGRAEAFF. CDR3 nucleotides: TGTGCCTGGAGTGTACGGCGAGGAAGAGCTGAAGCTTTCTTT. V usage is TRBV30 and J usage is TRBJ1-1; D is uncertain. Germline V gene sequence: CDR1 GTSNPN, CDR2 SVGIG (reference sequence). This CDR3 has 14 residues. The V end lost 0 bases, the J end lost 6 bases, and 14 bases lay between the germline ends.

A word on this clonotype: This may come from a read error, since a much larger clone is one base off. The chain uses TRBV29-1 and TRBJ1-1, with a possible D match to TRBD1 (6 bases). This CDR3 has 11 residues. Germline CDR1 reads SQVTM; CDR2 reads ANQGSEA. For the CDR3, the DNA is TGCAGCGTTGAGAGGGACACTAAAGCTTTCTTT. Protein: CSVERDTKAFF.

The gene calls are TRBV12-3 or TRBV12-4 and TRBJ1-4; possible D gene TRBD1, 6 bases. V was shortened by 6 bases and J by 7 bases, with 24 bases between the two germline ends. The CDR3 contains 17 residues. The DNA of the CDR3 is TGTGCCAGCAGCCTCGACAGGAGGGGCCTTTTTGGTGAAAAACTGTTTTTT. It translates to CASSLDRRGLFGEKLFF.